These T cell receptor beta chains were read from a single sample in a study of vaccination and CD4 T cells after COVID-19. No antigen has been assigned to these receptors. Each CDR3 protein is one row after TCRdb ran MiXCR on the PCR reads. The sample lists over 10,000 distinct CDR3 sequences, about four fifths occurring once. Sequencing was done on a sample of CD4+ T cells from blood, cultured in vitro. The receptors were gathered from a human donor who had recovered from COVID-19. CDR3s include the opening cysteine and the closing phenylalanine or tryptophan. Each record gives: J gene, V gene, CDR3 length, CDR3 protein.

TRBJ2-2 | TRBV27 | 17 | CASSLIGGVENTGELFF
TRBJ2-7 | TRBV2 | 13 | CASSVSSTYEQYF
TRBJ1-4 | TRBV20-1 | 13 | CSARGQAGEKLFF
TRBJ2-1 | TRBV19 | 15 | CASSIVASGGNEQFF
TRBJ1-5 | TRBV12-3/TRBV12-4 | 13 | CASSLGQNQPQHF
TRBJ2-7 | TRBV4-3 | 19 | CASSQRPGLAGGTTYEQYF
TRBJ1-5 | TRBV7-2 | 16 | CASSPYTGAINQPQHF
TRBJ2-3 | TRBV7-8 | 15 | CASTRDGLSTDTQYF
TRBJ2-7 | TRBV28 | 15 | CASSLFAPPSYEQYF
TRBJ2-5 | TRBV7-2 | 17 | CASSSNLQDSRLETQYF
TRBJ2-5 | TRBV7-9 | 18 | CASSFGGSVGGIYGTQYF
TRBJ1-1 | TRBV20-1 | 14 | CSAIGRPANTEAFF
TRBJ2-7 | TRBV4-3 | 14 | CASSQVRSSYEQYF
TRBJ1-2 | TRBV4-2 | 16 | CASSQSGTASWYGYTF
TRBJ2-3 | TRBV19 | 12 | CASSFHTDTQYF
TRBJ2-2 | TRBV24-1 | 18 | CATSGLSGRGRGIGELFF
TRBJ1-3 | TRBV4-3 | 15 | CASSPWETSGNTIYF
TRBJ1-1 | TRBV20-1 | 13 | CSASRQSNTEAFF
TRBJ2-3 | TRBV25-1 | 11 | CASSRADTQYF
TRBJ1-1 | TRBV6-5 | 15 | CASSYSAVVNTEAFF
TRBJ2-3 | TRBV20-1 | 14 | CSGPWRASTDTQYF
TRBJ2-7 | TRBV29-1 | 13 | CSVDKISSYEQYF
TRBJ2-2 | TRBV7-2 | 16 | CASTRGSGGNTGELFF
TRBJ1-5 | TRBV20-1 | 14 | CSAGPRFSNQPQHF
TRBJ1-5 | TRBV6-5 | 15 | CASSYSRYSNQPQHF
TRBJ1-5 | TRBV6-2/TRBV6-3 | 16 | CASTESGRNLNQPQHF
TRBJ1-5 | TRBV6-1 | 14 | CASRVQLGGQPQHF
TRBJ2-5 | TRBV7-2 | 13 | CASSSQGRETQYF
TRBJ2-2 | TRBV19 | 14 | CASSRDRSVGELFF
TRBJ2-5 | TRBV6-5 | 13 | CASSYKGRETQYF
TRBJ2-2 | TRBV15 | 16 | CATSRMGGSGTGELFF
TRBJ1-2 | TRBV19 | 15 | CASTTGTRENYGYTF
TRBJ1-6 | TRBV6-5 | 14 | CASSYGAANSPLHF
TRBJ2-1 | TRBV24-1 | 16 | CATSTRGRGSDNEQFF
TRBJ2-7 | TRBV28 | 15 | CASSLGSASGIKQYF
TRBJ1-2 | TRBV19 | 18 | CASSTSPGQGIGVGGYTF
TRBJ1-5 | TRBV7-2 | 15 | CASSLVSSGNQPQHF
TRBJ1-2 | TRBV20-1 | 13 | CSASDRGYYGYTF
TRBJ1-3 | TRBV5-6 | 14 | CASSFGLSGNTIYF